These 26 T cell receptor beta chains share one sample of origin, sequenced in a study of blood T cell repertoires in COVID-19. The protocol was immunoSEQ multiplex PCR, while the TCRdb copy is restricted to in-frame clones and leaves out a portion. This repertoire shows tens of thousands of clones, around 93% found once; its top ten account for about 3%. Source material: peripheral blood. All receptors derive from a man in his forties or fifties with acute or convalescent COVID-19.

The gene calls are TRBV5-1 and TRBJ2-1, with TRBD1 as a possible D gene (6 bases). Germline V lookup: CDR1 SGHRS, CDR2 YFSETQ. This CDR3 comprises 16 residues. Between the trimmed V and J ends, which lost 0 bases and 2 bases, there was a span of 12 bases. CDR3 sequence: CASSLASGETYNEQFF. Written as DNA, the CDR3 is TGCGCCAGCAGCTTGGCCTCAGGGGAAACCTACAATGAGCAGTTCTTC.

V is TRBV18 and J is TRBJ1-1, with TRBD1 matching over 9 bases. The germline V gene encodes CDR1 KGHSH and CDR2 LQKENI. There are 15 residues in the CDR3. Trimming at V came to 5 bases and at J to 1 base, leaving 5 bases not matched to a gene. The CDR3 nucleotides read TGTGCCAGCTCAAGGGACAGGGCCTCGAACACTGAAGCTTTCTTT. This encodes CASSRDRASNTEAFF.

This chain connects TRBV30 to TRBJ1-3; D is uncertain. Germline-derived CDR1 and CDR2 are GTSNPN and SVGIG (reference sequence). Trimming shortened V by 0 bases and J by 9 bases, and 18 bases separated the two germline ends. This CDR3 contains 15 residues. The CDR3 loop is CAWSVGREGASTIYF. The CDR3 bases are TGTGCCTGGAGTGTAGGGAGGGAGGGTGCGAGCACCATATATTTT.

The rearrangement uses TRBV12-5 and TRBJ1-3; D is possibly TRBD1 (5 bases). Trimming cost V 6 bases and J 0 bases, with 12 bases left between them. The CDR3 length is 15 residues. The V gene's germline CDR1 is LGHNT and CDR2 FRNRAP. DNA of the CDR3: TGTGCTAGTGGCCCGACAGCTAACTCTGGAAACACCATATATTTT. Translation gives CASGPTANSGNTIYF.

CDR3 sequence: CASSIKGRGYNEQFF. The CDR3, as DNA: TGTGCCAGTAGTATAAAGGGGCGGGGCTACAATGAGCAGTTCTTC. V usage is TRBV19 and J usage is TRBJ2-1; weak D call: TRBD2 (6 bases). There are 15 residues in the CDR3. V lost 2 bases and J 3 bases, leaving 11 bases between the germline ends. The germline gives CDR1 LNHDA, CDR2 SQIVND (reference sequence).

V usage is TRBV19 and J usage is TRBJ1-2; D is unclear. Germline V gene sequence: CDR1 LNHDA, CDR2 SQIVND (reference sequence). The length of the CDR3 is 13 residues. V lost 3 bases to trimming and J lost 4 bases, with 9 bases between them. The CDR3 bases are TGTGCCAGTAGTATCACAGAGTCCTATGGCTACACCTTC. This encodes CASSITESYGYTF.

The chain couples TRBV11-2 to TRBJ2-3, with 10 bases identical to TRBD2. The CDR3 runs 19 residues. Germline CDR1 SGHAT, CDR2 FQNNGV. V shed 5 bases, J shed 0 bases, and the junction held 14 bases outside the gene matches. The CDR3 reads CASSPRLAGELTSTDTQYF. The DNA of the CDR3 is TGTGCCAGCAGCCCCCGTCTAGCGGGGGAATTAACTAGCACAGATACGCAGTATTTT.

The gene calls are TRBV18 and TRBJ1-5; no clear D gene. Trimming took off 3 bases at V and 10 bases at J, with 13 bases between the two ends. Germline-derived CDR1 and CDR2 are KGHSH and LQKENI. This CDR3 contains 13 residues. This CDR3 is CASSPLGEGPQHF. In DNA, the CDR3 is TGTGCCAGCTCACCGCTCGGCGAGGGCCCCCAGCATTTT.

This clone was seen a handful of times. V gene TRBV3-1 (or the pseudogene TRBV3-2) combines with J gene TRBJ2-5; TRBD2 might be the D (5 bases). CDR1 and CDR2 from the germline V gene are LGHDT and YNNKEL (reference sequence). V gave up 2 bases and J gave up 5 bases, with 9 bases separating them. CDR3 size: 13 residues. CDR3 in amino acids: CASSQTRSETQYF. The CDR3 DNA reads as TGTGCCAGCAGCCAAACTAGGTCGGAGACCCAGTACTTC.

The chain carries TRBV11-3 and TRBJ2-2, with TRBD1 matching over 8 bases. CDR1 is SGHNT and CDR2 is YENEEA in the germline V gene. The length of the CDR3 is 16 residues. V shed 0 bases, J shed 7 bases, and the junction held 7 bases outside the gene matches. The CDR3: CASSLDPGQGIGELFF. The CDR3 region has the DNA TGTGCCAGCAGCTTAGATCCCGGACAGGGAATCGGGGAGCTGTTTTTT.

This CDR3 is CASSLAGGQGAGEKLFF. The CDR3 coding sequence is TGTGCCAGCAGCTTAGCGGGGGGACAGGGGGCTGGAGAAAAACTGTTTTTT. The V call is TRBV7-8, the J call TRBJ1-4; 12 bases map to TRBD1. The V and J ends lost 0 bases and 8 bases, in that order; junction bases with no gene match: 7. Germline assignment: CDR1 SGHVS and CDR2 FQNEAQ. There are 17 residues in the CDR3.

The chain uses TRBV10-3 and TRBJ2-7, with D possibly being TRBD1 (5 bases). Germline loops: CDR1 ENHRY, CDR2 SYGVKD. The CDR3 spans 15 residues. The germline V and J ends were trimmed by 0 bases and 3 bases, with 12 bases remaining between them. The CDR3 is CAISESPGPGYEQYF. The CDR3 region has the DNA TGTGCCATCAGTGAGTCGCCAGGGCCAGGCTACGAGCAGTACTTC.

The chain employs TRBV25-1 and TRBJ2-7, with TRBD1 matching over 7 bases. CDR1 is MGHDK and CDR2 is SYGVNS in the germline V gene. The CDR3 has 14 residues. J gave up 5 bases and V 1 base, and 5 bases lay outside the gene matches. The CDR3: CASSESQGVNEQYF. The CDR3 DNA follows: TGTGCCAGCAGTGAATCGCAGGGGGTCAACGAGCAGTACTTC.

The chain uses TRBV6-5 and TRBJ2-2; a weak D match, TRBD1 (6 bases). CDR3 length equals 15 residues. Germline loops: CDR1 MNHEY, CDR2 SVGAGI. V was cut by 6 bases and J by 2 bases, with 13 bases left in between. The CDR3 protein is CASRGANSNTGELFF. The CDR3, as DNA: TGTGCCAGCAGGGGGGCCAACTCCAACACCGGGGAGCTGTTTTTT.

The CDR3 bases are TGTGCCAGCAGCCCCGGGACAGGGGGATTGGAGGGCTACACCTTC. It encodes CASSPGTGGLEGYTF. V gene TRBV9 combines with J gene TRBJ1-2; 11 bases align to TRBD1. Germline V gene sequence: CDR1 SGDLS, CDR2 YYNGEE. J gave up 8 bases and V 4 bases, and 10 bases lay outside the gene matches. The CDR3 spans 15 residues.

The genes are TRBV5-1 and TRBJ1-5; TRBD1 matches 7 bases. Trimming took 4 bases from V and 4 from J; bases not matched to a gene: 11. The CDR3 runs 16 residues. CDR1 and CDR2 (germline): SGHRS, YFSETQ. CDR3 nucleotides: TGCGCCAGCAGCCAAGAGGGACAGCTGAGGAATCAGCCCCAGCATTTT. Protein sequence: CASSQEGQLRNQPQHF.

This clone has more than one count but fewer than ten. CDR3: CSVGREDGYTF. DNA of the CDR3: TGCAGCGTGGGCAGGGAGGATGGCTACACCTTC. V and J are TRBV29-1 and TRBJ1-2, with D possibly matching TRBD1 (5 bases). Germline lookup yields CDR1 SQVTM and CDR2 ANQGSEA. The CDR3 loop spans 11 amino acids. The ends were cut back, 6 bases at V and 6 bases at J, with 11 bases in the middle.

This rearrangement joins TRBV18 to TRBJ1-2, with TRBD1 matching 7 bases. From germline, CDR1 is KGHSH and CDR2 LQKENI. This CDR3 spans 12 amino acids. V was pared by 1 base and J by 8 bases, with 1 base of the junction left unmatched. In nucleotides, the CDR3 is TGTGCCAGCTCACCACTGGACAGGGGCTACACCTTC. It codes for CASSPLDRGYTF.

The chain couples TRBV7-2 to TRBJ2-5, with D possibly being TRBD1 (5 bases). The germline CDR1 and CDR2 sequences are SGHTA and FQGNSA. This CDR3 has 13 amino acids. The V gene lost 6 bases and the J gene lost 2 bases, with 10 bases spanning the gap. The CDR3 nucleotides are TGTGCCAGCAGTCGGACATATCAAGAGACCCAGTACTTC. As protein: CASSRTYQETQYF.

The chain links TRBV4-1 to TRBJ1-2; TRBD1 is a possible D gene (6 bases). V was trimmed by 0 bases and J by 4 bases, leaving 15 bases between them. Germline V CDR1 and CDR2: MGHRA, YSYEKL. This CDR3 contains 16 residues. Here the CDR3 DNA reads TGCGCCAGCAGCCAAGATGGGGGCATAGCTGGCTATGGCTACACCTTC. It codes for CASSQDGGIAGYGYTF.

The chain uses TRBV19 and TRBJ2-2; TRBD1 matches at 11 bases. This CDR3 has 18 residues. The junction had 10 bases not matched to a gene; V was cut back by 4 bases and J by 3 bases. CDR1 LNHDA and CDR2 SQIVND come from the germline V gene (reference sequence). The CDR3 bases are TGTGCCAGTAGTAAATTTACCGGGGACAGGGGGTACACCGGGGAGCTGTTTTTT. Encoded protein: CASSKFTGDRGYTGELFF.

This chain joins TRBV28 and TRBJ1-2; D gene ambiguous. The ends were cut back, 6 bases at V and 0 bases at J, with 17 bases in the middle. CDR3 size: 16 residues. Germline CDR1 reads MDHEN; CDR2 reads SYDVKM. The CDR3 reads CASSPTPRVANYGYTF. CDR3 bases: TGTGCCAGCAGCCCAACTCCGCGGGTAGCTAACTATGGCTACACCTTC.

This sequence joins TRBV3-1 (or the pseudogene TRBV3-2) and TRBJ2-5; D gene ambiguous. Per germline, CDR1 LGHDT and CDR2 YNNKEL (reference sequence). The CDR3 sequence is 14 residues long. The V and J ends lost 4 bases and 9 bases respectively, with 18 bases between them. The CDR3 spells CASSPNLRERAQYF. The CDR3 region has the DNA TGTGCCAGCAGCCCAAATCTTAGAGAACGGGCCCAGTACTTC.

Remarks on this clone: Other DNA sequences in the sample encode the same CDR3. This rearrangement joins TRBV3-1 (or the pseudogene TRBV3-2) to TRBJ2-7; 8 nucleotides line up with TRBD2. Germline assignment: CDR1 LGHDT and CDR2 YNNKEL (reference sequence). CDR3 length: 14 amino acids. After removal of 1 base from V and 6 bases from J, the junction contained 5 bases not matched to a gene. The CDR3 protein is CASSQAGGRSEQYF. In nucleotides, the CDR3 is TGTGCCAGCAGCCAAGCGGGGGGGCGCAGCGAGCAGTACTTC.

CDR3 coding DNA: TGTGCCAGCAGCTTGCGGGGGGCCCCCGAGCAGTACTTC. Translated: CASSLRGAPEQYF. The rearrangement uses TRBV5-4 and TRBJ2-7; tentatively, D is TRBD2 (7 bases). Germline CDR1 reads SGHNT; CDR2 reads YYREEE (reference sequence). The CDR3 extends over 13 amino acids. V was shortened by 1 base and J by 6 bases, with 11 bases between the two germline ends.

The genes are TRBV15 and TRBJ1-5; 7 bases match TRBD1. Germline V lookup: CDR1 LNHNV, CDR2 YYDKDF (reference sequence). CDR3 length equals 15 residues. With 5 bases clipped from V and 5 bases from J, the junction kept 9 bases outside the gene matches. The CDR3 protein is CATSGGVTGDQPQHF. In nucleotides, the CDR3 is TGTGCCACCAGCGGAGGAGTCACAGGGGATCAGCCCCAGCATTTT.